This T cell receptor (beta chain) was sequenced in a study of blood T cell repertoires in COVID-19. Study as a whole: In each case, the material was cDNA or gDNA derived from T cells, B-cell-depleted T cells, or PBMCs.

Study processing details: Nucleated cell number was recorded as an estimate derived from reference gene primer amplification. Produced via immunoSEQ multiplex PCR; TCRdb's table is partial and in-frame only. That table gives V, J and clone size, and the DNA gave D and trimming. The sample yields around 47,000 clones, about 80% seen once. This TCR was sampled from a human donor in a cohort sampled during active COVID-19. Sequenced input: peripheral blood.

CDR3 protein: CASSPPGHYEQYF. The CDR3 DNA sequence: TGTGCCAGCTCACCCCCGGGACACTACGAGCAGTACTTC. The genes are TRBV18 and TRBJ2-7; possible D gene TRBD1, 6 bases. The CDR3 spans 13 residues. Deletions cut 3 bases from V and 3 bases from J, with 9 bases between. The germline CDR1 and CDR2 sequences are KGHSH and LQKENI.